One T cell receptor (beta chain) is described in this entry. The data are from a study of shared T cell receptors in the human thymus. Clones were sequenced by immunoSEQ multiplex PCR, and TCRdb holds only the in-frame ones, with some missing. In the table there are about 610,000 clones, 85% to 90% of which are singletons. V trimming: 6 bases; J trimming: 12 bases; junction bases outside the gene matches: 7. The CDR3 covers 12 residues. Germline CDR1 MDHEN, CDR2 SYDVKM. Another study also made use of these data, one on human thymus T cells.

This sequence joins TRBV28 and TRBJ1-2; 10 nucleotides agree with TRBD1. The sequenced sample was thymocytes. This receptor was taken from a boy younger than two with a congenital heart defect. This CDR3 is CASSSTGTGDTF. The CDR3, as DNA: TGTGCCAGCAGCTCCACCGGGACAGGGGACACCTTC.